The 26 T cell receptor beta chains in this list originate from one sample, sequenced in a study of blood T cell repertoires in COVID-19. Data came from immunoSEQ multiplex PCR; TCRdb stores just in-frame clones and leaves some out. Of tens of thousands of clones detected, roughly 89% appear once; the ten largest clones hold approximately 2.8%. The source material was peripheral blood. The origin of the receptors is a middle-aged man with active COVID-19.

The sample holds a few counts of this clone. V usage is TRBV19 and J usage is TRBJ2-7; TRBD1 matches 9 bases. CDR1 and CDR2 from the germline V gene are LNHDA and SQIVND (reference sequence). Trimming at V came to 4 bases and at J to 0 bases, leaving 4 bases not matched to a gene. The CDR3 length is 15 residues. CDR3 nucleotide sequence: TGTGCCAGTAGTAAACAGGGGGCCGGCTCCTACGAGCAGTACTTC. This encodes CASSKQGAGSYEQYF.

The chain joins TRBV15 to TRBJ1-6, with a weak D call TRBD1 (5 bases). The germline V and J ends were trimmed by 5 bases and 8 bases, with 7 bases remaining between them. This CDR3 is built from 12 residues. CDR1 LNHNV and CDR2 YYDKDF come from the germline V gene (reference sequence). This CDR3 reads CATSSTDSPLHF. The CDR3 bases are TGTGCCACCAGCTCGACAGATTCACCCCTCCACTTT. The complete variable domain, with remaining parts taken from reference TRBV15 and TRBJ1-6, reads DAMVIQNPRYQVTQFGKPVTLSCSQTLNHNVMYWYQQKSSQAPKLLFHYYDKDFNNEADTPDNFQSRRPNTSFCFLDIRSPGLGDTAMYLCATSSTDSPLHFGNGTRLTVT.

Only one count was recorded for this clone. This chain connects TRBV30 to TRBJ2-1, with 7 nucleotides matching TRBD2. The CDR3 loop spans 18 amino acids. With 4 bases clipped from V and 0 bases from J, the junction kept 15 bases outside the gene matches. Germline values: CDR1 GTSNPN, CDR2 SVGIG (reference sequence). CDR3 amino acids: CAWTGGASGLSSYNEQFF. The CDR3 DNA follows: TGTGCCTGGACCGGCGGGGCTAGCGGTCTCAGCTCCTACAATGAGCAGTTCTTC.

This sequence joins TRBV5-5 and TRBJ1-2, with D hard to call. The CDR3 extends over 12 amino acids. Per the germline V gene, CDR1 is SGHKS and CDR2 is YYEKEE (reference sequence). Trimming stripped 1 base from V and 3 bases from J, with 4 bases between. The CDR3 DNA follows: TGTGCCAGCAGCTTGCGGGACTATGGCTACACCTTC. Translation: CASSLRDYGYTF.

This clone was observed a single time. V usage is TRBV7-3 and J usage is TRBJ2-5, with 14 bases fitting TRBD2. Germline loops: CDR1 SGHTA, CDR2 FQGTGA. This CDR3 comprises 15 residues. With V trimmed by 5 bases and J by 7 bases, 6 bases remained unmatched. The CDR3 DNA reads as TGTGCCAGCAGCCCGACTAGCGGGGGGGCCGGGACCCAGTACTTC. Its translation: CASSPTSGGAGTQYF.

The gene calls are TRBV6-6 and TRBJ2-7, with 9 nucleotides matching TRBD1. The J segment lost 4 bases and the V segment lost 8 bases, leaving 9 bases of the junction unmatched. Per germline, CDR1 MNHNY and CDR2 SVGAGI (reference sequence). This CDR3 contains 14 residues. Written as DNA, the CDR3 is TGTGCCAGCCGCCCCGGGACAGGGAGGTACGAGCAGTACTTC. Translating it yields CASRPGTGRYEQYF.

The V gene is TRBV19, the J gene TRBJ2-7, with D uncertain. This CDR3 has 14 residues. The V end lost 5 bases, the J end lost 0 bases, and 11 bases lay between the germline ends. Germline V gene lookup returns CDR1 LNHDA and CDR2 SQIVND (reference sequence). DNA of the CDR3: TGTGCCAGTAGTGGAGTCGGGTCCTCCTACGAGCAGTACTTC. Protein: CASSGVGSSYEQYF.

The DNA for the CDR3 is TGTGCCAGTAGGCGGACAGGGGGCCTCTATGGCTACACCTTC. It translates to CASRRTGGLYGYTF. This rearrangement joins TRBV19 to TRBJ1-2; 11 bases are shared with TRBD1. Germline V gene sequence: CDR1 LNHDA, CDR2 SQIVND (reference sequence). Trimming took 6 bases from V and 4 from J; bases not matched to a gene: 4. CDR3 length: 14 amino acids.

The rearrangement uses TRBV11-2 and TRBJ1-5; D possibly corresponds to TRBD1 (6 bases). Germline CDR1 is SGHAT and CDR2 is FQNNGV. V was cut by 0 bases and J by 4 bases, with 10 bases left in between. The CDR3 consists of 15 residues. The CDR3 is CASSLDRQGNQPQHF. In DNA, the CDR3 is TGTGCCAGCAGCTTAGATCGTCAGGGGAATCAGCCCCAGCATTTT.

Only one count was recorded for this clone. The V call is TRBV4-1, the J call TRBJ2-1, with TRBD2 matching 10 bases. Germline V gene lookup returns CDR1 MGHRA and CDR2 YSYEKL. V was pared by 4 bases and J by 5 bases, with 8 bases of the junction left unmatched. CDR3 size: 16 residues. CDR3 DNA sequence: TGCGCCAGCAGCCGAGATAGCGGGGGGTTGAACAATGAGCAGTTCTTC. It yields the protein CASSRDSGGLNNEQFF.

The V and J genes are TRBV7-2 and TRBJ1-6, with D unresolved. V shed 1 base and J shed 5 bases, with 15 bases lying between them. This CDR3 region has 17 residues. Germline V gene data show CDR1 as SGHTA and CDR2 as FQGNSA. The CDR3 coding sequence is TGTGCCAGCAGCTTAGGGGCTTTGTGGCAGAATAATTCACCCCTCCACTTT. Its translation is CASSLGALWQNNSPLHF. The full variable domain, with the rest looked up from reference TRBV7-2 and TRBJ1-6, is GAGVSQSPSNKVTEKGKDVELRCDPISGHTALYWYRQSLGQGLEFLIYFQGNSAPDKSGLPSDRFSAERTGGSVSTLTIQRTQQEDSAVYLCASSLGALWQNNSPLHFGNGTRLTVT.

The rearrangement uses TRBV4-3 and TRBJ1-2; 7 bases align to TRBD1. CDR3 size: 14 residues. V trimming: 3 bases; J trimming: 3 bases; junction bases outside the gene matches: 4. Looked up from germline, CDR1 is LGHNA and CDR2 is YSLEER. As DNA, the CDR3 is TGCGCCAGCAGCCAGAACAGGGGAGACTATGGCTACACCTTC. Its translation: CASSQNRGDYGYTF.

This sequence joins TRBV2 and TRBJ2-7; 11 positions match TRBD1. Germline V CDR1 and CDR2: SNHLY, FYNNEI. With 0 bases clipped from V and 3 bases from J, the junction kept 1 base outside the gene matches. The CDR3 length is 15 residues. This chain's CDR3 is CASSEAGTGGYEQYF. Here the CDR3 DNA reads TGTGCCAGCAGTGAAGCCGGGACAGGGGGCTACGAGCAGTACTTC.

The chain is built from TRBV3-1 (or the pseudogene TRBV3-2) and TRBJ2-6; 13 nucleotides align to TRBD2. This CDR3 has 17 amino acids. Trimming took 4 bases from V and 4 from J; bases not matched to a gene: 4. Germline CDR1 is LGHDT and CDR2 is YNNKEL (reference sequence). The CDR3 region is CASSLGLAGVGANVLTF. DNA for the CDR3: TGTGCCAGCAGCCTAGGACTAGCGGGGGTAGGGGCCAACGTCCTGACTTTC.

CDR3: CASSPRSRDTQYF. The CDR3 DNA sequence: TGTGCCAGCAGTCCCCGTTCGCGTGATACGCAGTATTTT. The chain joins TRBV3-1 (or the pseudogene TRBV3-2) to TRBJ2-3; D remains ambiguous. Looked up from germline, CDR1 is LGHDT and CDR2 is YNNKEL (reference sequence). This CDR3 has 13 amino acids. V was shortened by 6 bases and J by 6 bases, with 13 bases between the two germline ends.

This rearrangement joins TRBV5-4 to TRBJ2-7, with D perhaps matching TRBD1 (6 bases). In germline, CDR1 is SGHNT, CDR2 YYREEE (reference sequence). Trimming removed 1 base from V and 5 bases from J, with 16 bases in between. This CDR3 comprises 15 residues. The CDR3 is CASSLYQGKLDEQYF. In DNA form, the CDR3 reads TGTGCCAGCAGCTTGTATCAGGGGAAGCTAGACGAGCAGTACTTC.

The chain is built from TRBV4-1 and TRBJ1-4, with D perhaps TRBD1 (6 bases). Trimming took 3 bases from V and 2 from J, leaving 13 bases between them. The CDR3 spans 16 residues. CDR1 and CDR2 (germline): MGHRA, YSYEKL. Written as DNA, the CDR3 is TGCGCCAGCAGCCAGAACAGGGCTAGGACTAATGAAAAACTGTTTTTT. It codes for CASSQNRARTNEKLFF.

There are a few counts of this clone. The chain combines TRBV7-8 with TRBJ2-7; D not resolved. This CDR3 has 13 residues. V lost 5 bases and J 1 base, leaving 9 bases between the germline ends. Germline V gene sequence: CDR1 SGHVS, CDR2 FQNEAQ. CDR3 region: CASSPLWSYEQYF. The CDR3 DNA reads TGTGCCAGCAGCCCCCTATGGTCCTACGAGCAGTACTTC.

This clone has more than one count but fewer than ten. The rearrangement uses TRBV7-8 and TRBJ1-2; the D is unclear. This CDR3 contains 14 residues. Germline assignment: CDR1 SGHVS and CDR2 FQNEAQ. Between the trimmed V and J ends, which lost 4 bases and 3 bases, there was a span of 12 bases. The DNA for the CDR3 is TGTGCCAGCAGCTCGCGTAGGGAGCACTATGGCTACACCTTC. Translation gives CASSSRREHYGYTF. The complete variable domain, with remaining parts taken from reference TRBV7-8 and TRBJ1-2, reads GAGVSQSPRYKVAKRGQDVALRCDPISGHVSLFWYQQALGQGPEFLTYFQNEAQLDKSGLPSDRFFAERPEGSVSTLKIQRTQQEDSAVYLCASSSRREHYGYTFGSGTRLTVV.

The rearrangement links TRBV30 to TRBJ2-6; 7 bases agree with TRBD2. Trimming cost V 2 bases and J 4 bases; bases outside gene matches: 5. The CDR3 has 15 residues. CDR1 GTSNPN and CDR2 SVGIG come from the germline V gene (reference sequence). The CDR3 sequence is CAWSTQGGGANVLTF. The DNA of the CDR3 is TGTGCCTGGAGTACCCAGGGAGGGGGGGCCAACGTCCTGACTTTC.

The V gene is TRBV7-2, the J gene TRBJ1-4, with a weak D call TRBD1 (6 bases). The CDR3 loop spans 14 amino acids. V dropped 5 bases and J dropped 7 bases, with 14 bases sitting between them. CDR1 and CDR2 (germline): SGHTA, FQGNSA. As DNA, the CDR3 is TGTGCCAGCAGCCCTGACAGGATCAGTGAAAAACTGTTTTTT. Protein sequence: CASSPDRISEKLFF.

The rearrangement joins TRBV2 to TRBJ1-5; D gene uncertain. Trimming left V 6 bases short and J 8 bases short, with 14 bases between. Germline V gene lookup returns CDR1 SNHLY and CDR2 FYNNEI. The CDR3 runs to 13 residues. The CDR3 DNA reads TGTGCCAGCAGGGGCGGGTATTTTGAGCCCCAGCATTTT. This encodes CASRGGYFEPQHF. The full variable domain, with the rest looked up from reference TRBV2 and TRBJ1-5, is EPEVTQTPSHQVTQMGQEVILRCVPISNHLYFYWYRQILGQKVEFLVSFYNNEISEKSEIFDDQFSVERPDGSNFTLKIRSTKLEDSAMYFCASRGGYFEPQHFGDGTRLSIL.

The rearrangement joins TRBV5-4 to TRBJ2-1; 9 nucleotides line up with TRBD1. The CDR3 sequence is 15 residues long. In germline, CDR1 is SGHNT, CDR2 YYREEE (reference sequence). Losses at the gene ends were 3 bases for V and 6 bases for J; bases not matched to a gene: 7. The CDR3 spells CASSSGTGRVNEQFF. The CDR3 coding sequence is TGTGCCAGCAGCTCGGGGACAGGGAGGGTCAATGAGCAGTTCTTC. The whole variable domain, filled in from reference TRBV5-4 and TRBJ2-1, reads ETGVTQSPTHLIKTRGQQVTLRCSSQSGHNTVSWYQQALGQGPQFIFQYYREEENGRGNFPPRFSGLQFPNYSSELNVNALELDDSALYLCASSSGTGRVNEQFFGPGTRLTVL.

The chain couples TRBV18 to TRBJ1-1; the D gene is possibly TRBD1 (6 bases). Germline V CDR1 and CDR2: KGHSH, LQKENI. Deletions cut 3 bases from V and 2 bases from J, with 13 bases between. The length of the CDR3 is 15 residues. The CDR3 bases are TGTGCCAGCTCACCTACAGGGTCGGGAAACACTGAAGCTTTCTTT. It translates to CASSPTGSGNTEAFF.

The chain employs TRBV2 and TRBJ1-3; D remains unclear. V dropped 6 bases and J dropped 4 bases, with 13 bases sitting between them. Germline V lookup: CDR1 SNHLY, CDR2 FYNNEI. The CDR3 runs to 14 residues. For the CDR3, the DNA is TGTGCCAGCAGGGGCATAGAATCGGGAAACACCATATATTTT. Translated, it gives CASRGIESGNTIYF.

The chain links TRBV7-9 to TRBJ2-2; D is uncertain. The CDR3 length is 14 residues. Germline CDR1 reads SEHNR; CDR2 reads FQNEAQ (reference sequence). The V and J ends lost 3 bases and 0 bases respectively, with 5 bases between them. CDR3 DNA sequence: TGTGCCAGCAGCTTTTCATCGAACACCGGGGAGCTGTTTTTT. Amino acid sequence: CASSFSSNTGELFF.